Each of the 27 T cell receptor beta chains below was sequenced from the same sample in a study of T cells in pancreatic ductal adenocarcinoma. Surgery without prior neoadjuvant therapy was the treatment of the selected pancreatic ductal adenocarcinoma patients. Here immunoSEQ multiplex PCR was the method, and the copy in TCRdb shows in-frame clones only, minus some. The sample shows 15,000 to 20,000 clones, roughly 86% of them seen only once. The sample taken for sequencing was PBMCs. The receptors shown here come from a human donor with pancreatic ductal adenocarcinoma.

This clone appeared a single time. The rearrangement joins TRBV15 to TRBJ1-4, with D unresolved. CDR1 and CDR2 (germline): LNHNV, YYDKDF (reference sequence). The CDR3 is made up of 15 amino acids. Between the trimmed V and J ends, which lost 5 bases and 0 bases, there was a span of 10 bases. The CDR3 nucleotides are TGTGCCACCAGCTCCCTAGATACAACTAATGAAAAACTGTTTTTT. It translates to CATSSLDTTNEKLFF.

The V gene is TRBV5-1, the J gene TRBJ2-3; TRBD2 agrees at 8 bases. J lost 0 bases, V lost 8 bases, and 5 bases had no gene match. This CDR3 region has 14 residues. The V gene's germline CDR1 is SGHRS and CDR2 YFSETQ. The CDR3 region has the DNA TGCGCCAGTACCCGGGGGGGTAGCACAGATACGCAGTATTTT. This encodes CASTRGGSTDTQYF.

The J gene is TRBJ1-6, the V gene TRBV7-2, with TRBD1 matching over 7 bases. Germline-derived CDR1 and CDR2 are SGHTA and FQGNSA. CDR3 length equals 16 residues. Trimming cost V 1 base and J 10 bases; bases outside gene matches: 10. Here the CDR3 DNA reads TGTGCCAGCAGCTTAGGAGGGGGCGCGAGAAGATCACCCCTCCACTTT. It specifies CASSLGGGARRSPLHF.

The chain carries TRBV29-1 and TRBJ2-1; the match to TRBD2 covers 7 bases. This CDR3 has 14 amino acids. J gave up 0 bases and V 3 bases, and 2 bases lay outside the gene matches. Germline assignment: CDR1 SQVTM and CDR2 ANQGSEA. CDR3 sequence: CSVEGGSSYNEQFF. CDR3 DNA sequence: TGCAGCGTTGAGGGCGGGAGCTCCTACAATGAGCAGTTCTTC.

This chain links TRBV11-3 with TRBJ1-1; D ambiguous. V lost 5 bases and J 4 bases, leaving 17 bases between the germline ends. From germline, CDR1 is SGHNT and CDR2 YENEEA. There are 15 residues in the CDR3. The CDR3 DNA reads as TGTGCCAGCAGCAAGATTTCGGGGATGCGCACTGAAGCTTTCTTT. Amino acid sequence: CASSKISGMRTEAFF.

The chain couples TRBV19 to TRBJ1-5; D is ambiguous. CDR1 is LNHDA, CDR2 SQIVND, per germline (reference sequence). The ends were cut back, 3 bases at V and 2 bases at J, with 17 bases in the middle. The CDR3 spans 17 residues. CDR3 amino acids: CASSMDPSRGGNQPQHF. CDR3 sequence (DNA): TGTGCCAGTAGTATGGATCCTAGTCGGGGTGGCAATCAGCCCCAGCATTTT.

The chain employs TRBV2 and TRBJ2-2, with 16 nucleotides matching TRBD2. Germline-derived CDR1 and CDR2 are SNHLY and FYNNEI. V lost 8 bases and J lost 5; bases outside the gene matches: 5. This CDR3 comprises 16 residues. CDR3 DNA sequence: TGTGCCAGCGGGGGACTAGCGGGGGGGGCGACCGGGGAGCTGTTTTTT. Protein product: CASGGLAGGATGELFF. The variable domain in full, completed from reference TRBV2 and TRBJ2-2, reads EPEVTQTPSHQVTQMGQEVILRCVPISNHLYFYWYRQILGQKVEFLVSFYNNEISEKSEIFDDQFSVERPDGSNFTLKIRSTKLEDSAMYFCASGGLAGGATGELFFGEGSRLTVL.

The chain carries TRBV27 and TRBJ2-7; TRBD1 agrees at 8 bases. The germline CDR1 and CDR2 sequences are MNHEY and SMNVEV (reference sequence). Germline trimming cut 5 bases from V and 0 bases from J; bases unmatched to any gene: 6. CDR3 size: 15 residues. DNA of the CDR3: TGTGCCAGCAGTCCGGACAGGGACAGCTCCTACGAGCAGTACTTC. Translation: CASSPDRDSSYEQYF.

The chain combines TRBV7-9 with TRBJ1-1; possibly TRBD1 for D (5 bases). The CDR3 runs 15 residues. Trimming removed 5 bases from V and 0 bases from J, with 13 bases in between. Germline V CDR1 and CDR2: SEHNR, FQNEAQ (reference sequence). The CDR3, as DNA: TGTGCCAGCAGCACCGCAGGGAAGATGAACACTGAAGCTTTCTTT. It is translated as CASSTAGKMNTEAFF.

The chain joins TRBV5-1 to TRBJ2-3, with TRBD2 identical over 12 bases. Trimming removed 3 bases from V and 4 bases from J; junction bases left unmatched: 6. The CDR3 is 16 residues long. Germline V CDR1 and CDR2: SGHRS, YFSETQ. Here the CDR3 DNA reads TGCGCCAGCAGCTGGAACCCTAGCGGGGGGGCAGATACGCAGTATTTT. It encodes CASSWNPSGGADTQYF.

The rearrangement uses TRBV7-9 and TRBJ1-6; D gene unclear. Germline V lookup: CDR1 SEHNR, CDR2 FQNEAQ (reference sequence). Trimming took off 4 bases at V and 9 bases at J, with 4 bases between the two ends. CDR3 length: 11 residues. As DNA, the CDR3 is TGTGCCAGCAGCTCGGGTTCACCCCTCCACTTT. It yields the protein CASSSGSPLHF.

This chain uses TRBV5-1 with TRBJ1-4, with 7 positions matching TRBD1. J was trimmed by 8 bases and V by 0 bases; bases with no gene match: 7. The CDR3 totals 15 residues. CDR1 is SGHRS and CDR2 is YFSETQ in the germline V gene. The CDR3 nucleotides are TGCGCCAGCAGCTTGGAACGACAGGGATTCGAAAAACTGTTTTTT. This sequence encodes CASSLERQGFEKLFF.

V and J are TRBV7-2 and TRBJ1-2; 7 positions match TRBD1. Germline loops: CDR1 SGHTA, CDR2 FQGNSA. V was pared by 3 bases and J by 7 bases, with 5 bases of the junction left unmatched. The CDR3 is 13 amino acids. The CDR3 nucleotides are TGTGCCAGCAGCTTTTGGCAGGGGGTTGGCTACACCTTC. This gives the protein CASSFWQGVGYTF.

This sequence joins TRBV13 and TRBJ1-3; 11 positions agree with TRBD1. Per the germline V gene, CDR1 is PRHDT and CDR2 is FYEKMQ (reference sequence). The length of the CDR3 is 14 residues. V was pared by 6 bases and J by 4 bases, with 2 bases of the junction left unmatched. The CDR3 bases are TGTGCCAGCAGGTGGACAGGGGGCGGAAACACCATATATTTT. Translated: CASRWTGGGNTIYF.

The CDR3 is CASSVDRDTQETQYF. The CDR3 nucleotides are TGTGCCAGCAGTGTTGACCGGGACACCCAAGAGACCCAGTACTTC. This chain links TRBV6-1 with TRBJ2-5; maybe TRBD1 (6 bases). CDR3 length equals 15 residues. Germline V gives CDR1 MNHNS, CDR2 SASEGT. The V end was cut by 4 bases, the J end by 1 base, with 13 bases between.

This chain links TRBV7-2 with TRBJ2-1; possibly TRBD1 for D (6 bases). Per the germline V gene, CDR1 is SGHTA and CDR2 is FQGNSA. The CDR3 is made up of 16 amino acids. Between the trimmed V and J ends, which lost 5 bases and 1 base, there was a span of 15 bases. CDR3 loop: CASSTRDTTSYNEQFF. DNA for the CDR3: TGTGCCAGCAGCACGAGGGACACCACGTCCTACAATGAGCAGTTCTTC.

The chain joins TRBV28 to TRBJ1-5; D is unclear. CDR3 size: 13 residues. Germline V gives CDR1 MDHEN, CDR2 SYDVKM. V shed 9 bases and J shed 11 bases, with 20 bases lying between them. The CDR3 DNA sequence: TGTGCCAGTGGGGAGACACTAGGCGGGTCCCAGCATTTT. This translates into CASGETLGGSQHF.

J is TRBJ1-5 and V is TRBV2; tentative D call: TRBD1 (6 bases). Germline loops: CDR1 SNHLY, CDR2 FYNNEI. Trimming shortened V by 4 bases and J by 8 bases, and 15 bases separated the two germline ends. CDR3 length: 14 residues. The CDR3 region is CASSGGTGIKPQHF. The CDR3 bases are TGTGCCAGCAGTGGAGGAACAGGGATAAAGCCCCAGCATTTT.

The gene calls are TRBV2 and TRBJ2-7, with TRBD1 as a possible D gene (5 bases). This CDR3 has 14 residues. The ends were cut back, 6 bases at V and 2 bases at J, with 14 bases in the middle. Germline V gene sequence: CDR1 SNHLY, CDR2 FYNNEI. CDR3 sequence (DNA): TGTGCCAGCAGCGACGAGGCAGGGACCTACGAGCAGTACTTC. It codes for CASSDEAGTYEQYF.

The chain couples TRBV7-2 to TRBJ1-5, with D perhaps matching TRBD1 (6 bases). The CDR3 sequence is 15 residues long. Germline V gene sequence: CDR1 SGHTA, CDR2 FQGNSA. V lost 1 base to trimming and J lost 6 bases, with 13 bases between them. CDR3 DNA: TGTGCCAGCAGCTTAGGGGCTGGGGGCAGTCAGCCCCAGCATTTT. It encodes CASSLGAGGSQPQHF.

The genes are TRBV7-3 and TRBJ2-6; D might be TRBD2 (6 bases). The V end lost 5 bases, the J end lost 4 bases, and 21 bases lay between the germline ends. The CDR3 length is 18 residues. Germline lookup yields CDR1 SGHTA and CDR2 FQGTGA. CDR3 sequence reads: CASSPAGLKHPGANVLTF. In DNA form, the CDR3 reads TGTGCCAGCAGCCCCGCGGGACTGAAACACCCCGGGGCCAACGTCCTGACTTTC.

This chain links TRBV7-2 with TRBJ2-7; 9 positions agree with TRBD2. Per germline, CDR1 SGHTA and CDR2 FQGNSA. V lost 1 base to trimming and J lost 4 bases; unmatched junction nucleotides: 2. This CDR3 region has 14 residues. CDR3 protein: CASSLGGGGYEQYF. Here the CDR3 DNA reads TGTGCCAGCAGCTTAGGCGGGGGGGGATACGAGCAGTACTTC. Drawing the rest from reference TRBV7-2 and TRBJ2-7, the complete variable domain is GAGVSQSPSNKVTEKGKDVELRCDPISGHTALYWYRQSLGQGLEFLIYFQGNSAPDKSGLPSDRFSAERTGGSVSTLTIQRTQQEDSAVYLCASSLGGGGYEQYFGPGTRLTVT.

The chain links TRBV18 to TRBJ2-5, with a weak D call TRBD2 (7 bases). The CDR3 runs 19 residues. Deletions cut 3 bases from V and 1 base from J, with 24 bases between. The germline V gene has CDR1 KGHSH and CDR2 LQKENI. DNA for the CDR3: TGTGCCAGCTCACCCTACACTCCATATTCGGGGGGCCCCCAAGAGACCCAGTACTTC. The encoded protein is CASSPYTPYSGGPQETQYF.

The rearrangement uses TRBV28 and TRBJ1-1, with 10 bases matching TRBD1. Germline-derived CDR1 and CDR2 are MDHEN and SYDVKM. The ends lost 5 bases at V and 5 bases at J; junction bases unmatched: 14. The CDR3 is 17 residues long. Written as DNA, the CDR3 is TGTGCCAGCAGTGACCCGGGACAGGGGAATCGTGGTACTGAAGCTTTCTTT. Its translation is CASSDPGQGNRGTEAFF.

This clone was counted a few times. The V gene is TRBV21-1, the J gene TRBJ1-6; TRBD1 is taken as the D call from the table, unchecked against the DNA. TRBV21-1 counts as a pseudogene. The CDR3 length is 18 residues. CDR3 in DNA: TGTGCCAGCAGCACCCCTAAAGATCTGCAGGGGGCAAGATCACCCCTCCACTTT. Its translation: CASSTPKDLQGARSPLHF.

This chain links TRBV27 with TRBJ2-7, with 7 bases that match TRBD2. V trimming: 3 bases; J trimming: 2 bases; junction bases outside the gene matches: 1. Germline CDR1 and CDR2: MNHEY and SMNVEV (reference sequence). The CDR3 runs 13 residues. CDR3: CASSFRGAYEQYF. The CDR3 DNA is TGTGCCAGCAGTTTTCGGGGGGCCTACGAGCAGTACTTC.

The chain links TRBV4-1 to TRBJ1-1; no firm D call. Trimming cost V 6 bases and J 6 bases, with 17 bases left between them. The CDR3 totals 14 residues. Germline-derived CDR1 and CDR2 are MGHRA and YSYEKL. The CDR3 protein is CASSIDAGRSEAFF. Written as DNA, the CDR3 is TGCGCCAGCAGTATAGACGCGGGTCGTTCTGAAGCTTTCTTT.